This T cell receptor beta chain was obtained from a study of T cell responses to AZD1222 COVID-19 vaccine. There are 16 residues in the CDR3. CDR1 LGHDT and CDR2 YNNKEL come from the germline V gene (reference sequence). The V and J ends lost 5 bases and 1 base, in that order; junction bases with no gene match: 5. Clones were sequenced by immunoSEQ multiplex PCR, and TCRdb holds only the in-frame ones, with some missing. The data contain roughly 100,000 clones, 80% to 90% of them seen just once; the ten biggest clones take up 20%. The clonotype originates from an adult in good health. This specimen consisted of peripheral blood, obtained on day 0 of AZD1222 vaccination. This rearrangement joins TRBV3-1 (or the pseudogene TRBV3-2) to TRBJ1-4, with 9 bases aligning to TRBD1. CDR3 sequence: CASSSWDRETNEKLFF. As DNA, the CDR3 is TGTGCCAGCAGCTCCTGGGACAGGGAAACTAATGAAAAACTGTTTTTT.